Sequencing of this T cell receptor beta chain was carried out in a study of shared clonotypes between healthy human individuals. Germline V CDR1 and CDR2: SGHDT, YYEEEE. The CDR3 loop spans 16 amino acids. The V and J ends lost 2 bases and 0 bases respectively, with 12 bases between them. Genomic DNA belonging to each subset was distributed in equal measure over several immunoSEQ plates. The method was immunoSEQ multiplex PCR; TCRdb's version includes in-frame clones alone and lacks a portion of them. Of more than 1,200,000 clones in the sample, less than 99% were seen once. The chain links TRBV5-6 to TRBJ1-3; no clear D gene. The sequencing sample was made of naive CD4+ T cells sorted from blood. The subset here: CD45RA+ positively selected. The TCR comes from a man aged 25 to 40 in good health. The CDR3 spells CASSLEPFLSGNTIYF. CDR3 coding DNA: TGTGCCAGCAGCTTAGAACCCTTCCTCTCTGGAAACACCATATATTTT.